The 18 T cell receptor beta chains below were found in one sample sequenced in a study of blood T cell repertoires in COVID-19. TCRdb's table, derived via immunoSEQ multiplex PCR, lists solely in-frame clones and lacks some. The top ten clones hold around 13% of a sample with roughly 440,000 clones, about 87% of them seen once. The sequencing input was peripheral blood. All receptors come from a woman in her forties or fifties with COVID-19, enrolled during active disease.

This chain links TRBV27 with TRBJ2-1; D gene ambiguous. Trimming stripped 2 bases from V and 5 bases from J, with 10 bases between. This CDR3 contains 14 residues. The V gene's germline CDR1 is MNHEY and CDR2 SMNVEV (reference sequence). The CDR3 region is CASSLNRNNNEQFF. CDR3 coding DNA: TGTGCCAGCAGTTTAAACCGTAACAACAATGAGCAGTTCTTC.

The rearrangement joins TRBV30 to TRBJ1-3; D is possibly TRBD1 (5 bases). From germline, CDR1 is GTSNPN and CDR2 SVGIG (reference sequence). CDR3 length: 15 residues. Deletions cut 3 bases from V and 2 bases from J, with 14 bases between. CDR3 protein: CAWRQIRVAGNTIYF. CDR3 nucleotide sequence: TGTGCCTGGAGGCAAATCAGGGTAGCTGGAAACACCATATATTTT.

J is TRBJ1-2 and V is TRBV24-1; 8 bases map to TRBD1. This CDR3 is built from 15 residues. CDR1 and CDR2 from the germline V gene are KGHDR and SFDVKD. V dropped 4 bases and J dropped 7; count of bases not matched to a gene: 10. The CDR3 sequence: CATSDSTGEDGGYTF. The CDR3 coding sequence is TGTGCCACCAGTGACTCGACAGGGGAGGATGGTGGCTACACCTTC.

This clone was picked up one time. The gene calls are TRBV19 and TRBJ2-3, with D maybe TRBD1 (6 bases). Germline CDR1 LNHDA, CDR2 SQIVND (reference sequence). The CDR3 loop spans 14 amino acids. V was shortened by 6 bases and J by 4 bases, with 14 bases between the two germline ends. CDR3 DNA sequence: TGTGCCAGTAGAGAACAGGGTCCCGCAGATACGCAGTATTTT. Its protein is CASREQGPADTQYF.

The chain joins TRBV11-2 to TRBJ1-1; D may be TRBD1 (6 bases). The CDR3 consists of 12 residues. CDR1 and CDR2 (germline): SGHAT, FQNNGV. Trimming removed 8 bases from V and 8 bases from J, with 15 bases in between. The CDR3 nucleotides are TGTGCCAGCGGATTGACAGGCTTAGAAGCTTTCTTT. It yields the protein CASGLTGLEAFF.

The chain carries TRBV3-1 (or the pseudogene TRBV3-2) and TRBJ1-6; 7 bases agree with TRBD1. Per the germline V gene, CDR1 is LGHDT and CDR2 is YNNKEL (reference sequence). This CDR3 comprises 16 residues. The V segment lost 3 bases and the J segment 7 bases; nucleotides outside the gene matches: 9. The CDR3 coding sequence is TGTGCCAGCAGCCATCCATCCGGGACAGTGAATTCACCCCTCCACTTT. Translation: CASSHPSGTVNSPLHF.

V usage is TRBV11-2 and J usage is TRBJ2-3; tentative D call: TRBD2 (5 bases). Trimming left V 3 bases short and J 4 bases short, with 14 bases between. The germline CDR1 and CDR2 sequences are SGHAT and FQNNGV. The CDR3 contains 15 residues. The chain's CDR3 is CASSFLGGRADTQYF. In DNA form, the CDR3 reads TGTGCCAGCAGCTTTTTGGGCGGGCGGGCAGATACGCAGTATTTT.

V gene TRBV6-1 combines with J gene TRBJ2-3, with a weak D call TRBD2 (6 bases). The CDR3 length is 13 residues. Trimming left V 0 bases short and J 12 bases short, with 13 bases between. Germline assignment: CDR1 MNHNS and CDR2 SASEGT. In DNA form, the CDR3 reads TGTGCCAGCAGTGAAGCCGGCGGAGGGATACAGTATTTT. As protein: CASSEAGGGIQYF.

The chain combines TRBV7-8 with TRBJ1-2; D gene unclear. V was trimmed by 1 base and J by 7 bases, leaving 10 bases between them. Germline assignment: CDR1 SGHVS and CDR2 FQNEAQ. The CDR3 contains 13 residues. CDR3 DNA sequence: TGTGCCAGCAGCTTAGGGAGCGGCACTGGCTACACCTTC. It codes for CASSLGSGTGYTF.

V gene TRBV6-2 or TRBV6-3 combines with J gene TRBJ1-2; D gene ambiguous. This CDR3 contains 12 residues. Germline values: CDR1 MNHEY, CDR2 SVGEGT. With 4 bases removed from V and 2 bases from J, the gap between germline ends came to 5 bases. The DNA for the CDR3 is TGTGCCAGCAGTTGGCAGAACTATGGCTACACCTTC. Amino acids: CASSWQNYGYTF.

The genes are TRBV19 and TRBJ1-1; the match to TRBD1 covers 8 bases. Trimming at V came to 4 bases and at J to 6 bases, leaving 7 bases not matched to a gene. Germline CDR1 is LNHDA and CDR2 is SQIVND (reference sequence). The CDR3 runs to 14 residues. The CDR3 loop is CASSSDRGVAEAFF. The CDR3 DNA follows: TGTGCCAGTAGTAGTGACAGGGGAGTGGCTGAAGCTTTCTTT.

The chain recombines TRBV18 with TRBJ2-1; D ambiguous. V was trimmed by 6 bases and J by 6 bases, leaving 15 bases between them. In germline, CDR1 is KGHSH, CDR2 LQKENI. The CDR3 spans 14 residues. The CDR3 DNA reads TGTGCCAGCTCTCCCCCGCCAGGCCTCAATGAGCAGTTCTTC. Translation gives CASSPPPGLNEQFF.

The chain has TRBV5-4 and TRBJ2-7, with TRBD1 matching 7 bases. The germline gives CDR1 SGHNT, CDR2 YYREEE (reference sequence). CDR3 length equals 14 residues. Trimming at V came to 4 bases and at J to 1 base, leaving 5 bases not matched to a gene. CDR3 residues: CASSPTGSSYEQYF. The CDR3 coding sequence is TGTGCCAGCAGCCCGACAGGGTCGTCCTACGAGCAGTACTTC.

This chain uses TRBV7-2 with TRBJ1-1; 8 nucleotides line up with TRBD1. CDR3 length: 14 amino acids. The germline gives CDR1 SGHTA, CDR2 FQGNSA. V lost 6 bases and J lost 0; bases outside the gene matches: 3. The CDR3 DNA reads as TGTGCCAGCAGACTGGGACAGGTGAACACTGAAGCTTTCTTT. Translated: CASRLGQVNTEAFF.

The chain recombines TRBV7-5 with TRBJ1-3. TRBV7-5 is deemed a pseudogene. The length of the CDR3 is 16 residues. CDR3 protein: CARSLGSVDSGNTIYF. Here the CDR3 DNA reads TGTGCCAGAAGCTTAGGGTCCGTAGACTCTGGAAACACCATATATTTT.

This clone was detected once. V is TRBV9 and J is TRBJ1-2, with a tentative D call TRBD1 (6 bases). Trimming shortened V by 3 bases and J by 2 bases, and 14 bases separated the two germline ends. The CDR3 is made up of 15 amino acids. Germline V gives CDR1 SGDLS, CDR2 YYNGEE. DNA for the CDR3: TGTGCCAGCAGCGCCCTCGTGGGGGCCAACTATGGCTACACCTTC. This codes for CASSALVGANYGYTF.

The chain couples TRBV7-9 to TRBJ1-5; D uncertain. Germline loops: CDR1 SEHNR, CDR2 FQNEAQ (reference sequence). The CDR3 is made up of 15 amino acids. V lost 8 bases and J 2 bases, leaving 16 bases between the germline ends. As DNA, the CDR3 is TGTGCCAGCGGCAATGAGGGTCAGGGCAATCAGCCCCAGCATTTT. Translating gives CASGNEGQGNQPQHF.

The V and J genes are TRBV24-1 and TRBJ2-7, with 7 bases lining up with TRBD1. CDR1 is KGHDR and CDR2 is SFDVKD in the germline V gene. This CDR3 has 14 residues. V was clipped by 4 bases and J by 3 bases; unmatched bases: 5. In DNA, the CDR3 is TGTGCCACCAGTGAGAGCCGGGACAGCTACGAGCAGTACTTC. Translated, it gives CATSESRDSYEQYF.